These 11 T cell receptor beta chains were sequenced from one sample in a study of blood T cell repertoires in COVID-19. The repertoire was sequenced with immunoSEQ multiplex PCR; TCRdb's copy has only in-frame clones and lacks some. In the table there are some 71,000 clones, 81% of which are singletons. The specimen was peripheral blood. These receptors all stem from a woman in her seventies with acute or convalescent COVID-19.

The CDR3 DNA sequence: TGTGCCAGCAGCCCTCCGGGTCTAGCGGGCGCGGAGACCCAGTACTTC. Translation gives CASSPPGLAGAETQYF. This chain uses TRBV11-2 with TRBJ2-5; 8 positions match TRBD2. This CDR3 is built from 16 residues. Trimming removed 5 bases from V and 5 bases from J; junction bases left unmatched: 13. Germline CDR1 SGHAT, CDR2 FQNNGV.

V is TRBV7-9 and J is TRBJ1-1, with a tentative D call TRBD1 (5 bases). The CDR3 has 17 amino acids. V was pared by 5 bases and J by 4 bases, with 23 bases between. The germline gives CDR1 SEHNR, CDR2 FQNEAQ (reference sequence). The CDR3 sequence: CASSTLYGYGGATEAFF. Here the CDR3 DNA reads TGTGCCAGCAGCACATTATATGGGTACGGAGGGGCCACTGAAGCTTTCTTT.

This chain joins TRBV27 and TRBJ2-6; maybe TRBD1 (6 bases). The CDR3 covers 16 residues. Trimming removed 7 bases at V and 5 bases at J, with 18 bases between. The germline V gene has CDR1 MNHEY and CDR2 SMNVEV (reference sequence). The CDR3 spells CASTLLTGERANVLTF. The DNA of the CDR3 is TGTGCCAGCACCCTTCTGACAGGCGAGAGGGCCAACGTCCTGACTTTC.

The chain links TRBV28 to TRBJ2-3; D unresolved. Germline CDR1 reads MDHEN; CDR2 reads SYDVKM. This CDR3 spans 15 amino acids. V was cut by 3 bases and J by 2 bases, with 12 bases left in between. The CDR3 here is CASSFPVQATDTQYF. The CDR3 DNA reads as TGTGCCAGCAGTTTTCCAGTCCAGGCCACAGATACGCAGTATTTT.

The table lists this clone with a count of one. At the DNA level, this CDR3 is encoded by other sequences in the same sample as well. V is TRBV6-5 and J is TRBJ2-1, with 10 bases fitting TRBD2. With V trimmed by 5 bases and J by 5 bases, 3 bases remained unmatched. This CDR3 contains 14 residues. Germline lookup yields CDR1 MNHEY and CDR2 SVGAGI. The CDR3, as DNA: TGTGCCAGCAGTAGGACTAGCGGTAACAATGAGCAGTTCTTC. Translated, it gives CASSRTSGNNEQFF.

The chain couples TRBV20-1 to TRBJ2-5, with 10 bases lining up with TRBD2. The CDR3 sequence is 15 residues long. Germline V gene sequence: CDR1 DFQATT, CDR2 SNEGSKA (reference sequence). Unmatched junction bases numbered 11, after V lost 3 bases and J lost 7 bases. The CDR3 coding sequence is TGCAGTGCTAGTCCCCCTGGACTAGCGGCTTCGACCCAGTACTTC. Amino acids: CSASPPGLAASTQYF.

This clone was found a few times. The chain has TRBV28 and TRBJ2-7; TRBD1 might be the D (6 bases). Per germline, CDR1 MDHEN and CDR2 SYDVKM. With 4 bases removed from V and 0 bases from J, the gap between germline ends came to 10 bases. This CDR3 is built from 14 residues. The CDR3 protein is CASSSQTGSYEQYF. CDR3 in DNA: TGTGCCAGCAGTTCACAGACAGGCTCCTACGAGCAGTACTTC.

This chain links TRBV12-3 or TRBV12-4 with TRBJ2-7; D is unresolved. The CDR3 is 13 amino acids. Between the trimmed V and J ends, which lost 6 bases and 4 bases, there was a span of 13 bases. CDR3 residues: CASSPQYTYEQYF. DNA for the CDR3: TGTGCCAGCAGCCCACAGTACACTTACGAGCAGTACTTC.

The genes are TRBV11-3 and TRBJ2-7; D is possibly TRBD1 (6 bases). Trimming left V 1 base short and J 1 base short, with 14 bases between. CDR1 is SGHNT and CDR2 is YENEEA in the germline V gene. The CDR3 sequence is 16 residues long. The CDR3 bases are TGTGCCAGCAGCTTAGTCCCAGGACAGCCATCCTACGAGCAGTACTTC. Its translation: CASSLVPGQPSYEQYF. The variable domain in full, completed from reference TRBV11-3 and TRBJ2-7, reads EAGVVQSPRYKIIEKKQPVAFWCNPISGHNTLYWYLQNLGQGPELLIRYENEEAVDDSQLPKDRFSAERLKGVDSTLKIQPAELGDSAVYLCASSLVPGQPSYEQYFGPGTRLTVT.

This clone was found once. J is TRBJ1-4 and V is TRBV9; 9 positions agree with TRBD1. The CDR3 totals 16 residues. Germline trimming cut 3 bases from V and 4 bases from J; bases unmatched to any gene: 7. Germline CDR1 is SGDLS and CDR2 is YYNGEE. CDR3: CASSARTGQGNEKLFF. The CDR3, as DNA: TGTGCCAGCAGCGCTAGGACGGGACAGGGTAATGAAAAACTGTTTTTT.

The gene calls are TRBV4-1 and TRBJ2-7, with 7 bases lining up with TRBD1. CDR1 MGHRA and CDR2 YSYEKL come from the germline V gene. The CDR3 covers 16 residues. V shed 1 base and J 3 bases; nucleotides not matched to a gene: 9. DNA for the CDR3: TGCGCCAGCAGCCAAGGGTTTGACAGGGCGCTCTACGAGCAGTACTTC. Amino acid sequence: CASSQGFDRALYEQYF.